This entry lists 11 T cell receptor beta chains sequenced from one sample in a study of T cells in Graves' hyperthyroidism and ophthalmopathy (dated by TCRdb to the late 2010s). Receptor amplification or capture employed multiplex PCR. Reads for this sample came from an Illumina HiSeq 2000. TCR beta CDR3 regions were amplified from RNA transcripts. The TCR CDR3 was subjected to a first round of RT-PCR using the HTBI primer set and the Qiagen OneStep RT-PCR kit. Clones were called with MiXCR by TCRdb after fastp trimmed the public reads at Q25, and only in-frame beta chains were retained. Every CDR3 protein is listed once, alongside the most common genes and DNA of its rows. Here the sample has about 720,000 distinct CDR3 sequences; roughly a sixth occur a single time. The ten largest clones add up to approximately 15% of the sample. Sequencing was performed on blood. The receptors come from a woman aged 45-65 years with Graves' hyperthyroidism that later progressed to Graves' ophthalmopathy.

With regard to this clonotype: Since a much larger clone is just one base distant, this may be a read error. The missing conserved phenylalanine or tryptophan at the end of this CDR3 makes a read error likely. The V gene is TRBV12-3 or TRBV12-4, the J gene TRBJ1-2; D unclear. Trimming shortened V by 3 bases and J by 2 bases, and 10 bases separated the two germline ends. The CDR3 totals 14 residues. CDR3 sequence reads: CASSFGELNYGYTY. The CDR3 region has the DNA TGTGCCAGCAGTTTTGGGGAGCTGAACTATGGCTACACCTAC.

This clonotype was seen repeatedly, ten times or more. CDR3 residues: CASSYRQMSSYNSPLHF. The CDR3 nucleotides are TGTGCCAGCAGTTATCGACAGATGAGCTCCTATAATTCACCCCTCCACTTT. The gene calls are TRBV6-6 and TRBJ1-6; D possibly corresponds to TRBD1 (5 bases). CDR3 length: 17 residues. Germline-derived CDR1 and CDR2 are MNHNY and SVGAGI (reference sequence). Trimming left V 3 bases short and J 0 bases short, with 12 bases between.

In its sample, this clonotype was seen a few times. The rearrangement uses TRBV29-1 and TRBJ1-6; 8 bases line up with TRBD1. Germline CDR1 is SQVTM and CDR2 is ANQGSEA. Trimming removed 6 bases from V and 7 bases from J; junction bases left unmatched: 5. There are 13 residues in the CDR3. The CDR3 sequence is CSVRGTGNSPLHF. Written as DNA, the CDR3 is TGCAGCGTCCGGGGGACAGGCAATTCACCCCTCCACTTT.

This clonotype appeared a few times. V usage is TRBV4-1 and J usage is TRBJ1-5, with TRBD1 matching 11 bases. CDR3 size: 19 residues. The germline gives CDR1 MGHRA, CDR2 YSYEKL. The J segment lost 0 bases and the V segment lost 5 bases, leaving 12 bases of the junction unmatched. The CDR3 spells CASSSRSDRGLNSNQPQHF. In DNA, the CDR3 is TGCGCCAGCAGCTCAAGATCGGACAGGGGGCTAAATAGCAATCAGCCCCAGCATTTT.

The chain joins TRBV18 to TRBJ2-5; TRBD2 matches 10 bases. This CDR3 spans 15 amino acids. The germline gives CDR1 KGHSH, CDR2 LQKENI. V lost 3 bases, J lost 3 bases, and 4 bases stayed unmatched. CDR3 coding DNA: TGTGCCAGCTCACCTGATACTAGCGGGGAAGAGACCCAGTACTTC. Protein product: CASSPDTSGEETQYF.

This clonotype was seen a few times. CDR3 coding DNA: TGTGCCAGCAGCTTGTTTACTGGCACTGAAGCTTTCTTT. It specifies CASSLFTGTEAFF. This rearrangement joins TRBV5-4 to TRBJ1-1; D is unresolved. Germline V gives CDR1 SGHNT, CDR2 YYREEE (reference sequence). The CDR3 loop spans 13 amino acids. The V and J ends lost 1 base and 4 bases respectively, with 8 bases between them.

This clonotype appeared a single time. The V and J genes are TRBV11-2 and TRBJ1-2; weak D call: TRBD1 (6 bases). Germline V lookup: CDR1 SGHAT, CDR2 FQNNGV. The length of the CDR3 is 14 residues. V lost 4 bases to trimming and J lost 0 bases, with 9 bases between them. Here the CDR3 reads CASSSQGSNYGYTF. The CDR3 nucleotides read TGTGCCAGCAGCTCACAGGGATCTAACTATGGCTACACCTTC.

At least ten counts were recorded for this clonotype. The chain employs TRBV2 and TRBJ1-5, with 8 bases matching TRBD1. J lost 3 bases, V lost 8 bases, and 9 bases had no gene match. This CDR3 region has 15 residues. The germline V gene encodes CDR1 SNHLY and CDR2 FYNNEI. CDR3 sequence reads: CASQAETGVNQPQHF. Here the CDR3 DNA reads TGTGCCAGCCAGGCCGAGACAGGGGTCAATCAGCCCCAGCATTTT.

The V gene is TRBV20-1, the J gene TRBJ2-1, with 10 nucleotides matching TRBD2. Looked up from germline, CDR1 is DFQATT and CDR2 is SNEGSKA (reference sequence). The CDR3 runs to 18 residues. V was pared by 2 bases and J by 7 bases, with 17 bases of the junction left unmatched. The CDR3 is CSARKERGGVIGSNEQFF. CDR3 in DNA: TGCAGTGCTAGAAAGGAGCGGGGGGGCGTTATTGGGTCAAATGAGCAGTTCTTC.

The CDR3 spells CASSVSTGSYSGNTIYF. CDR3 DNA sequence: TGTGCCAGCAGCGTATCGACAGGGTCATATTCTGGAAACACCATATATTTT. The V call is TRBV9, the J call TRBJ1-3, with 7 bases matching TRBD1. The CDR3 is 17 residues long. Per the germline V gene, CDR1 is SGDLS and CDR2 is YYNGEE. With 1 base clipped from V and 1 base from J, the junction kept 8 bases outside the gene matches.

The V gene is TRBV19, the J gene TRBJ1-2; 7 bases are shared with TRBD1. The CDR3 is made up of 15 amino acids. Germline values: CDR1 LNHDA, CDR2 SQIVND (reference sequence). The trim removed 6 bases at V and 2 bases at J, leaving 9 bases unmatched. The CDR3 region has the DNA TGTGCCAGTAGGGCCTCCGGGACAGCCAACTATGGCTACACCTTC. It encodes CASRASGTANYGYTF.